The 20 T cell receptor beta chains below were found in one sample sequenced in a study of cytomegalovirus exposure and HLA in healthy donors. Use of 60 Vbeta and 13 Jbeta primers characterized the PCR. The protocol was immunoSEQ multiplex PCR, while the TCRdb copy is restricted to in-frame clones and leaves out a portion. Of about 190,000 clones listed, about 12% were seen once; the top ten hold approximately 8.3%. The specimen sequenced was PBMCs. The origin of the receptors is a man in his fifties in good health and CMV-seropositive.

This rearrangement joins TRBV11-3 to TRBJ1-1; D remains unclear. Per germline, CDR1 SGHNT and CDR2 YENEEA. V was clipped by 1 base and J by 2 bases, with 11 bases between them. The CDR3 spans 15 residues. In nucleotides, the CDR3 is TGTGCCAGCAGCTTAGGACTGACCTTTAACACTGAAGCTTTCTTT. Translated, it gives CASSLGLTFNTEAFF.

The V and J genes are TRBV7-2 and TRBJ1-6; 7 bases are a match to TRBD1. CDR3 length: 14 amino acids. Germline V gene sequence: CDR1 SGHTA, CDR2 FQGNSA. J gave up 7 bases and V 5 bases, and 5 bases lay outside the gene matches. The CDR3 nucleotides are TGTGCCAGCAGCCACCGACAGGGAAATTCACCCCTCCACTTT. This gives the protein CASSHRQGNSPLHF.

The gene calls are TRBV5-4 and TRBJ1-2; 11 nucleotides align to TRBD1. Looked up from germline, CDR1 is SGHNT and CDR2 is YYREEE (reference sequence). The J segment lost 3 bases and the V segment lost 0 bases, leaving 4 bases of the junction unmatched. The CDR3 has 16 amino acids. The CDR3 region is CASSLAGTGGDYGYTF. The CDR3 nucleotides are TGTGCCAGCAGCTTGGCAGGGACAGGGGGGGACTATGGCTACACCTTC.

The chain recombines TRBV4-2 with TRBJ2-5; 14 bases match TRBD2. The germline V gene has CDR1 LGHNA and CDR2 YNFKEQ. The CDR3 is 18 amino acids. V lost 4 bases, J lost 1 base, and 8 bases stayed unmatched. The CDR3, as DNA: TGTGCCAGCAGCCTTGGGACTAGCGGGGGCCGAGTCCAAGAGACCCAGTACTTC. It is translated as CASSLGTSGGRVQETQYF.

This clone turned up a few times. The CDR3 sequence is CASSVRGGISRNQPQHF. CDR3 sequence (DNA): TGTGCCAGCAGCGTACGGGGGGGGATATCGAGGAATCAGCCCCAGCATTTT. The chain links TRBV5-6 to TRBJ1-5, with D tentatively TRBD1 (5 bases). CDR1 is SGHDT, CDR2 YYEEEE, per germline. Trimming stripped 4 bases from V and 4 bases from J, with 21 bases between. The CDR3 has 17 amino acids.

A few counts support this clone. The DNA for the CDR3 is TGTGCCAGCAGCCCCCGGGCTAGCGGGGTACGGAAAGAGACCCAGTACTTC. Its protein product is CASSPRASGVRKETQYF. The chain couples TRBV5-6 to TRBJ2-5; 9 bases align to TRBD2. Germline trimming cut 4 bases from V and 3 bases from J; bases unmatched to any gene: 13. Per germline, CDR1 SGHDT and CDR2 YYEEEE. The CDR3 runs to 17 residues. Full variable domain (missing parts from reference TRBV5-6 and TRBJ2-5): DAGVTQSPTHLIKTRGQQVTLRCSPKSGHDTVSWYQQALGQGPQFIFQYYEEEERQRGNFPDRFSGHQFPNYSSELNVNALLLGDSALYLCASSPRASGVRKETQYFGPGTRLLVL.

In this sample, this clone turned up a few times. In the same sample, other DNA sequences code for this CDR3. The chain recombines TRBV7-2 with TRBJ1-5; D gene unclear. The germline CDR1 and CDR2 sequences are SGHTA and FQGNSA. The CDR3 loop spans 13 amino acids. Trimming stripped 6 bases from V and 1 base from J, with 7 bases between. The CDR3 loop reads CASSPSSNQPQHF. Here the CDR3 DNA reads TGTGCCAGCAGTCCTTCCAGCAATCAGCCCCAGCATTTT.

CDR3 sequence: CASSFGGGPAQYF. The CDR3 nucleotides are TGTGCCAGCAGCTTCGGGGGGGGGCCGGCGCAGTATTTT. This chain connects TRBV5-6 to TRBJ2-3; 8 bases align to TRBD2. Germline CDR1 reads SGHDT; CDR2 reads YYEEEE. The V gene end was trimmed by 2 bases and the J gene end by 10 bases; junction bases not matched to a gene: 6. The CDR3 is 13 residues long.

The J gene is TRBJ2-1, the V gene TRBV6-1; 9 nucleotides agree with TRBD2. Unmatched junction bases numbered 5, after V lost 5 bases and J lost 6 bases. Germline-derived CDR1 and CDR2 are MNHNS and SASEGT. This CDR3 comprises 14 residues. The CDR3 DNA reads TGTGCCAGCAGTACAGGGACTAGCCCCAATGAGCAGTTCTTC. This gives the protein CASSTGTSPNEQFF.

This clone was found a few times. The rearrangement joins TRBV29-1 to TRBJ1-2; 9 positions agree with TRBD1. Germline CDR1 reads SQVTM; CDR2 reads ANQGSEA. Unmatched junction bases numbered 15, after V lost 1 base and J lost 0 bases. The CDR3 has 19 amino acids. The CDR3 protein is CSVEVLYLGQGIANYGYTF. The DNA of the CDR3 is TGCAGCGTTGAAGTTCTATACCTGGGACAGGGTATCGCTAACTATGGCTACACCTTC.

This CDR3 is CASLVRINTGELFF. The CDR3 nucleotides read TGTGCCAGCCTGGTTAGAATTAACACCGGGGAGCTGTTTTTT. The chain combines TRBV27 with TRBJ2-2, with D hard to call. Germline loops: CDR1 MNHEY, CDR2 SMNVEV (reference sequence). The CDR3 covers 14 residues. Trimming left V 8 bases short and J 2 bases short, with 12 bases between.

This chain links TRBV7-8 with TRBJ1-4; D may be TRBD1 (6 bases). Trimming pared 7 bases from V and 7 bases from J, leaving 16 bases between. Germline loops: CDR1 SGHVS, CDR2 FQNEAQ. The CDR3 has 14 amino acids. The CDR3 coding sequence is TGTGCCAGCACCCAAAGGGGGTTAGGTGAAAAACTGTTTTTT. This codes for CASTQRGLGEKLFF.

V and J are TRBV30 and TRBJ1-1; D unresolved. V was cut by 0 bases and J by 0 bases, with 8 bases left in between. The germline V gene has CDR1 GTSNPN and CDR2 SVGIG (reference sequence). This CDR3 has 14 residues. The CDR3 reads CAWSVQTLNTEAFF. The CDR3 region has the DNA TGTGCCTGGAGTGTTCAGACTTTGAACACTGAAGCTTTCTTT.

This clone has only a few counts. The chain employs TRBV5-6 and TRBJ2-7; 9 bases are a match to TRBD1. This CDR3 has 15 residues. The V gene's germline CDR1 is SGHDT and CDR2 YYEEEE. The V and J ends lost 5 bases and 7 bases, in that order; junction bases with no gene match: 13. CDR3 loop: CASRKRVNRGREQYV. The CDR3 DNA reads TGTGCCAGCAGAAAACGAGTGAACAGGGGGCGGGAGCAGTACGTC.

Notes on this clone: One junction end does not reproduce the germline sequence, and a read error may be involved. V and J are TRBV19 and TRBJ1-5, with D possibly TRBD1 on 5 matching bases. This CDR3 is 14 amino acids long. Germline lookup yields CDR1 LNHDA and CDR2 SQIVND (reference sequence). In DNA form, the CDR3 reads TGTGCCAGTAGTATAGGTCAGGGCAAGCAGCCCCAGCATTTT. The encoded protein is CASSIGQGKQPQHF.

This sequence joins TRBV29-1 and TRBJ2-2, with 11 bases that match TRBD1. The length of the CDR3 is 15 residues. The J segment lost 3 bases and the V segment lost 6 bases, leaving 6 bases of the junction unmatched. CDR1 SQVTM and CDR2 ANQGSEA come from the germline V gene. CDR3 loop: CSVDRTGGYTGELFF. Written as DNA, the CDR3 is TGCAGCGTAGATAGGACAGGGGGCTACACCGGGGAGCTGTTTTTT.

This clone appeared a few times. This chain links TRBV4-3 with TRBJ1-2; D is uncertain. Germline assignment: CDR1 LGHNA and CDR2 YSLEER. CDR3 length equals 16 residues. V lost 0 bases, J lost 4 bases, and 15 bases lay in between. The CDR3 DNA reads as TGCGCCAGCAGCCAAGAGGATGGCAGATCGGGCTATGGCTACACCTTC. This translates into CASSQEDGRSGYGYTF.

The chain couples TRBV9 to TRBJ1-1, with 7 bases aligning to TRBD1. The CDR3 spans 14 residues. Germline V gene lookup returns CDR1 SGDLS and CDR2 YYNGEE. V trimming: 0 bases; J trimming: 6 bases; junction bases outside the gene matches: 5. The CDR3, as DNA: TGTGCCAGCAGCGTAGGAGGGACAGCCCCTGAAGCTTTCTTT. Its translation: CASSVGGTAPEAFF.

This clone came up many times. V gene TRBV28 combines with J gene TRBJ1-2; D uncertain. V was clipped by 7 bases and J by 5 bases, with 17 bases between them. CDR1 is MDHEN, CDR2 SYDVKM, per germline. This CDR3 spans 14 amino acids. In DNA form, the CDR3 reads TGTGCCAGCACCGAGGAAGGCCGGGGTTATGGCTACACCTTC. Protein sequence: CASTEEGRGYGYTF.

V usage is TRBV19 and J usage is TRBJ2-2; the D gene is possibly TRBD1 (5 bases). V lost 6 bases to trimming and J lost 3 bases, with 11 bases between them. The CDR3 spans 14 residues. CDR1 is LNHDA, CDR2 SQIVND, per germline (reference sequence). CDR3 nucleotide sequence: TGTGCCAGTAGGCAGGGTGTCGACACCGGGGAGCTGTTTTTT. Encoded protein: CASRQGVDTGELFF.